A selection of T cell receptor beta chains follows, all from one sample in a study of T cell changes during pregnancy in multiple sclerosis. TCRdb keeps only in-frame clones here, not all; method: immunoSEQ multiplex PCR. The data show roughly 87,000 clones, roughly nine tenths seen once. Sequenced here: PBMCs, sampled in the first trimester of pregnancy. The receptors stem from a female donor in good health, serving as a control in a pregnancy study. Some clones in this sample may be carry-over from other donors' samples. Both conserved end residues are part of each CDR3. The D gene is left open where the match is weak. Clone size appears in some rows only: once, few, many, or a class for an expanded clone.

CDR3: CASSPIQGNTEAFF
DNA: TGCGCCAGCAGTCCTATACAGGGGAACACTGAAGCTTTCTTT
J: TRBJ1-1
D: NA
V: TRBV5-1
size: NA

CDR3: CASSARTQVNTEAFF
DNA: TGTGCCAGCTCAGCACGAACACAGGTGAACACTGAAGCTTTCTTT
J: TRBJ1-1
D: NA
V: TRBV18
size: NA

CDR3: CASSEAETGDHNEQFF
DNA: TGTGCCAGCAGTGAAGCTGAGACAGGAGACCACAATGAGCAGTTCTTC
J: TRBJ2-1
D: NA
V: TRBV6-1
size: once

CDR3: CAWSWASVSTGELFF
DNA: TGTGCCTGGAGCTGGGCTAGCGTAAGCACCGGGGAGCTGTTTTTT
J: TRBJ2-2
D: NA
V: TRBV30
size: NA

CDR3: CASSFPPGKVNSPLHF
DNA: TGTGCCAGCAGCTTCCCCCCCGGGAAGGTGAATTCACCCCTCCACTTT
J: TRBJ1-6
D: NA
V: TRBV11-2
size: NA

CDR3: CASSLDRVGKGYTF
DNA: TGTGCCAGCAGTTTGGACAGGGTGGGAAAGGGCTACACCTTC
J: TRBJ1-2
D: TRBD1
V: TRBV2
size: NA

CDR3: CASRGQGTETQYF
DNA: TGTGCCAGCAGGGGACAGGGTACTGAGACCCAGTACTTC
J: TRBJ2-5
D: TRBD1
V: TRBV7-8
size: NA

CDR3: CASSRGQGASPLHF
DNA: TGCGCCAGCAGCAGAGGTCAGGGGGCCTCACCCCTCCACTTT
J: TRBJ1-6
D: TRBD1
V: TRBV5-1
size: few

CDR3: CASSWYLGAGRRDEQFF
DNA: TGTGCCAGCAGTTGGTACCTCGGAGCGGGCCGGAGGGATGAGCAGTTCTTC
J: TRBJ2-1
D: NA
V: TRBV28
size: once

CDR3: CSVGQGAGDEQYF
DNA: TGCAGCGTTGGTCAGGGGGCAGGCGACGAGCAGTACTTC
J: TRBJ2-7
D: TRBD1
V: TRBV29-1
size: NA

CDR3: CASSHTGVADTQYF
DNA: TGTGCCAGCAGCCATACAGGGGTTGCAGATACGCAGTATTTT
J: TRBJ2-3
D: TRBD1
V: TRBV11-2
size: NA

CDR3: CASRTSGEETQYF
DNA: TGCGCCAGCCGGACTAGCGGGGAAGAGACCCAGTACTTC
J: TRBJ2-5
D: TRBD2
V: TRBV10-2
size: NA

CDR3: CASSFGQGNYGYTF
DNA: TGTGCCAGCAGCTTCGGACAGGGGAACTATGGCTACACCTTC
J: TRBJ1-2
D: TRBD1
V: TRBV11-2
size: once

CDR3: CASSQAGTARTDTQYF
DNA: TGTGCCAGCAGCCAAGCCGGGACAGCTCGCACAGATACGCAGTATTTT
J: TRBJ2-3
D: TRBD1
V: TRBV14
size: NA

CDR3: CASSEAGFSYEQYF
DNA: TGTGCCAGCAGTGAAGCGGGCTTTTCCTACGAGCAGTACTTC
J: TRBJ2-7
D: NA
V: TRBV2
size: NA

CDR3: CAWSEPGNIQYF
DNA: TGTGCCTGGAGTGAGCCAGGGAACATTCAGTACTTC
J: TRBJ2-4
D: NA
V: TRBV30
size: NA

CDR3: CASSQTGGGYEQYF
DNA: TGTGCCAGCAGCCAGACAGGGGGCGGCTACGAGCAGTACTTC
J: TRBJ2-7
D: TRBD1
V: TRBV7-2
size: NA

CDR3: CASSKDRRQLGSVFGSSYNEQFF
DNA: TGTGCCAGCAGTAAGGACAGGAGACAACTAGGTAGCGTTTTTGGGAGCTCCTACAATGAGCAGTTCTTC
J: TRBJ2-1
D: TRBD1
V: TRBV27
size: NA

CDR3: CASSTNSDQPQHF
DNA: TGTGCCAGCAGTACAAACAGTGATCAGCCCCAGCATTTT
J: TRBJ1-5
D: NA
V: TRBV28
size: NA

CDR3: CATHTYGANVLTF
DNA: TGTGCCACCCATACATATGGGGCCAACGTCCTGACTTTC
J: TRBJ2-6
D: NA
V: TRBV15
size: NA

CDR3: CASSLARNEQFF
DNA: TGTGCCAGCAGCTTAGCGAGGAATGAGCAGTTCTTC
J: TRBJ2-1
D: NA
V: TRBV7-9
size: NA

CDR3: CASQGYGNTIYF
DNA: TGTGCCAGCCAGGGGTATGGAAACACCATATATTTT
J: TRBJ1-3
D: NA
V: TRBV11-2
size: NA

CDR3: CASSLGASGLASTDTQYF
DNA: TGTGCCAGCAGTTTAGGGGCTAGCGGGTTAGCTAGCACAGATACGCAGTATTTT
J: TRBJ2-3
D: TRBD2
V: TRBV27
size: NA

CDR3: CAISEDRGSPLHF
DNA: TGTGCCATCAGTGAAGACAGGGGGTCACCCCTCCACTTT
J: TRBJ1-6
D: TRBD1
V: TRBV10-3
size: NA

CDR3: CASSVETSGSYEQYF
DNA: TGTGCCAGCAGTGTAGAGACTAGCGGCTCCTACGAGCAGTACTTC
J: TRBJ2-7
D: TRBD2
V: TRBV6-1
size: few

CDR3: CASSLSGGVSSYNEQFF
DNA: TGCGCCAGCAGCCTTAGCGGGGGGGTCTCTTCCTACAATGAGCAGTTCTTC
J: TRBJ2-1
D: TRBD2
V: TRBV5-1
size: NA

CDR3: CASSLEQDQPQHF
DNA: TGCGCCAGCAGCTTGGAGCAGGATCAGCCCCAGCATTTT
J: TRBJ1-5
D: NA
V: TRBV5-1
size: NA

CDR3: CASSINGQGEAFF
DNA: TGTGCCAGTAGTATTAACGGACAGGGTGAAGCTTTCTTT
J: TRBJ1-1
D: TRBD1
V: TRBV19
size: once

CDR3: CASSLPQGTEAFF
DNA: TGTGCCAGCAGCTTACCGCAGGGGACTGAAGCTTTCTTT
J: TRBJ1-1
D: NA
V: TRBV7-2
size: NA

CDR3: CASSLVRGNEKLFF
DNA: TGTGCCAGCAGCTTGGTCAGGGGTAATGAAAAACTGTTTTTT
J: TRBJ1-4
D: NA
V: TRBV7-9
size: NA

CDR3: CASSNRQGANNQPQHF
DNA: TGTGCCAGTAGTAACCGACAGGGAGCCAACAATCAGCCCCAGCATTTT
J: TRBJ1-5
D: TRBD1
V: TRBV19
size: NA

CDR3: CASRPQGIGYGYTF
DNA: TGTGCCAGTAGGCCTCAGGGGATCGGCTATGGCTACACCTTC
J: TRBJ1-2
D: NA
V: TRBV19
size: NA

CDR3: CASSQDRGGVYEQYF
DNA: TGCGCCAGCAGCCAAGATCGCGGGGGGGTTTACGAGCAGTACTTC
J: TRBJ2-7
D: TRBD2
V: TRBV4-1
size: NA

CDR3: CASSFVSGTDEQFF
DNA: TGTGCCAGCAGTTTTGTTAGCGGGACCGATGAGCAGTTCTTC
J: TRBJ2-1
D: TRBD2
V: TRBV28
size: few

CDR3: CASSSTGGGDTQYF
DNA: TGTGCCAGCAGTTCGACAGGGGGAGGAGATACGCAGTATTTT
J: TRBJ2-3
D: TRBD1
V: TRBV28
size: NA

CDR3: CASSGTGGRNQPQHF
DNA: TGTGCCAGCAGTGGGACAGGGGGTCGCAATCAGCCCCAGCATTTT
J: TRBJ1-5
D: TRBD1
V: TRBV27
size: NA

CDR3: CASSEALLRGQGGRHYGYTF
DNA: TGTGCCAGCAGTGAAGCCCTTCTTCGGGGACAGGGGGGACGACACTATGGCTACACCTTC
J: TRBJ1-2
D: TRBD1
V: TRBV6-1
size: NA

CDR3: CASSLDGTNTEAFF
DNA: TGTGCCAGCAGCTTGGACGGTACGAACACTGAAGCTTTCTTT
J: TRBJ1-1
D: NA
V: TRBV5-4
size: NA

CDR3: CASSKYREVRTEAFF
DNA: TGTGCCAGCAGCAAATACAGGGAAGTGAGGACTGAAGCTTTCTTT
J: TRBJ1-1
D: NA
V: TRBV28
size: NA

CDR3: CASSYGGGGGYEQYF
DNA: TGTGCCAGCAGTTACGGGGGCGGGGGGGGATACGAGCAGTACTTC
J: TRBJ2-7
D: TRBD2
V: TRBV6-5
size: NA

CDR3: CASSIGNGVDEQFF
DNA: TGTGCCAGTAGTATAGGCAACGGGGTGGATGAGCAGTTCTTC
J: TRBJ2-1
D: NA
V: TRBV19
size: NA

CDR3: CASTPGQGALGANVLTF
DNA: TGTGCCAGCACCCCGGGACAGGGGGCGTTGGGGGCCAACGTCCTGACTTTC
J: TRBJ2-6
D: TRBD1
V: TRBV11-2
size: NA

CDR3: CASSVEGGGNQPQHF
DNA: TGTGCCAGCAGTGTCGAAGGGGGTGGCAATCAGCCCCAGCATTTT
J: TRBJ1-5
D: NA
V: TRBV6-1
size: few

CDR3: CASSDVYEDTGELFF
DNA: TGCGCCAGCAGTGATGTTTATGAGGACACCGGGGAGCTGTTTTTT
J: TRBJ2-2
D: NA
V: TRBV10-1
size: NA

CDR3: CASSHPSGGTDTQYF
DNA: TGTGCCAGCAGCCATCCTAGCGGGGGAACAGATACGCAGTATTTT
J: TRBJ2-3
D: TRBD2
V: TRBV7-8
size: NA

CDR3: CAWSVGGRGYTF
DNA: TGTGCCTGGAGTGTGGGGGGAAGAGGCTACACCTTC
J: TRBJ1-2
D: NA
V: TRBV30
size: NA

CDR3: CAIPAGDRRTNTGELFF
DNA: TGTGCCATCCCCGCCGGGGACAGGAGAACGAACACCGGGGAGCTGTTTTTT
J: TRBJ2-2
D: TRBD1
V: TRBV10-3
size: NA

CDR3: CASSLQDNEQFF
DNA: TGTGCCAGCAGCTTACAGGATAACGAGCAGTTCTTC
J: TRBJ2-1
D: NA
V: TRBV7-9
size: NA

CDR3: CASSLGTRSYEQYF
DNA: TGTGCCAGCAGTCTTGGGACAAGATCCTACGAGCAGTACTTC
J: TRBJ2-7
D: NA
V: TRBV27
size: NA